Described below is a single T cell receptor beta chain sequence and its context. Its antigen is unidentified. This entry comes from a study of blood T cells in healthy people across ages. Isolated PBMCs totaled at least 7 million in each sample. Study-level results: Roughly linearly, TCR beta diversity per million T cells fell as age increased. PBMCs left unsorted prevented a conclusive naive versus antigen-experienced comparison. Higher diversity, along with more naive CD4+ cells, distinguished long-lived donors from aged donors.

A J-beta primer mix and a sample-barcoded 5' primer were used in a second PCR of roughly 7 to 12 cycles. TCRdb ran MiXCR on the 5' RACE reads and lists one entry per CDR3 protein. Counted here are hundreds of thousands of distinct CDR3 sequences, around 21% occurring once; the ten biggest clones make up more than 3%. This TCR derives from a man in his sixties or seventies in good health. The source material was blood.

CDR3 amino acids: CSASKARRETQYF. CDR3 bases: TGCAGTGCTAGTAAAGCCAGGCGAGAGACCCAGTACTTC. The chain links TRBV20-1 to TRBJ2-5; D gene unclear. This CDR3 spans 13 amino acids. The V gene's germline CDR1 is DFQATT and CDR2 SNEGSKA (reference sequence). Trimming pared 3 bases from V and 4 bases from J, leaving 12 bases between.